This is a list of T cell receptor beta chains from one sample in a study of post-analysis software for immune sequencing data. MiXCR, run by TCRdb on the PCR reads, gives a single entry per CDR3 protein. The table includes 750,000 to 900,000 distinct CDR3 sequences, about 43% detected once. The specimen was blood. All receptors come from a girl aged 5-17 years with multiple sclerosis. Both conserved end residues are part of each CDR3. The order of the fields is V gene, clone size, CDR3 protein. Clone size appears in some rows only: once, few, many, or a class for an expanded clone.

V: TRBV20-1; size: once; CDR3: CSASKPAAGDEQYF
V: TRBV27; size: NA; CDR3: CASSRGLASSYNEQFF
V: TRBV7-9; size: NA; CDR3: CASSSGGQVRWPQHF
V: TRBV29-1; size: NA; CDR3: CSAGTPYEQYF
V: TRBV28; size: NA; CDR3: CASSPGLAPRVFDNEQFF
V: TRBV20-1; size: once; CDR3: CSALEGLAGPYEQYF
V: TRBV28; size: few; CDR3: CASMAGNSGANVLTF
V: TRBV7-8; size: NA; CDR3: CASSPDSHTDTQYF
V: TRBV7-9; size: NA; CDR3: CASSSPMTNEQFF
V: TRBV29-1; size: NA; CDR3: CSARTGPAEQYF
V: TRBV27; size: NA; CDR3: CASSLGLGGNSPLHF
V: TRBV28; size: NA; CDR3: CASSLHIDQPQHF
V: TRBV4-2; size: NA; CDR3: CASSQGPQDQETQYF
V: TRBV28; size: NA; CDR3: CASSLGWGLNYGYTF
V: TRBV20-1; size: NA; CDR3: CSARSLAGEWSQETQYF
V: TRBV7-9; size: few; CDR3: CASSLAQDRVEQYF
V: TRBV6-5; size: NA; CDR3: CASSSDRGYNQPQHF
V: TRBV20-1; size: NA; CDR3: CSARAGDNNEQYF
V: TRBV10-3; size: NA; CDR3: CAISEPGLPFPDYEQYF
V: TRBV7-9; size: few; CDR3: CASSLSTANYGYTF
V: TRBV10-3; size: NA; CDR3: CAISERAGGARTEAFF
V: TRBV10-1; size: few; CDR3: CASSESGPRTDTQYF
V: TRBV11-1; size: NA; CDR3: CASSALARETQYF
V: TRBV27; size: NA; CDR3: CASSVGVSTDQPQHF
V: TRBV28; size: once; CDR3: CASSFQAYNEQFF
V: TRBV3-1; size: few; CDR3: CASSQDRGKVYGANVLTF
V: TRBV5-1; size: NA; CDR3: CASSPDLGDYGYTF
V: TRBV21-1; size: NA; CDR3: CASSKTGGANTDTQYF
V: TRBV5-6; size: few; CDR3: CASSSQREYSYNEQFF
V: TRBV3-1; size: NA; CDR3: CASSQDPGGLTYEQYF
V: TRBV20-1; size: NA; CDR3: CSASTRAISNQPQHF
V: TRBV12-3/TRBV12-4; size: many; CDR3: CASSLAGSSGYEQYF
V: TRBV12-5; size: few; CDR3: CASGLFGPQNKGIYGYTF
V: TRBV27; size: NA; CDR3: CASSLRTGYNEKLFF
V: TRBV27; size: NA; CDR3: CVSSPIAAPGDTQYF
V: TRBV20-1; size: few; CDR3: CSARDRRLAGITQYF
V: TRBV7-6; size: NA; CDR3: CASSLYWGGTDNEQFF
V: TRBV7-2; size: NA; CDR3: CASSLGPGSSYNEQFF
V: TRBV10-2; size: NA; CDR3: CASQPLAGEMSPYNEQFF
V: TRBV7-9; size: NA; CDR3: CASNLPLGLLSEQYF